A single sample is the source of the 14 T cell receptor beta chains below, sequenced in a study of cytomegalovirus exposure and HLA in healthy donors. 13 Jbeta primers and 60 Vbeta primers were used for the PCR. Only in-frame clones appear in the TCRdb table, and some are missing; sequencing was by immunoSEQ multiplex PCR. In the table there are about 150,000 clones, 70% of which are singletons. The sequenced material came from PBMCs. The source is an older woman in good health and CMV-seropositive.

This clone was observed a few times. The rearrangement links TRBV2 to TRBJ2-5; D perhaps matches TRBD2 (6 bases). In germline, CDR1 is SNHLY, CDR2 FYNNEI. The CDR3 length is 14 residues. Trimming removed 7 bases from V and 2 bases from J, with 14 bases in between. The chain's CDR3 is CASTPGGRQETQYF. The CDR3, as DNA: TGTGCCAGCACCCCCGGGGGTCGACAAGAGACCCAGTACTTC. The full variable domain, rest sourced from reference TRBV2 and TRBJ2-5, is EPEVTQTPSHQVTQMGQEVILRCVPISNHLYFYWYRQILGQKVEFLVSFYNNEISEKSEIFDDQFSVERPDGSNFTLKIRSTKLEDSAMYFCASTPGGRQETQYFGPGTRLLVL.

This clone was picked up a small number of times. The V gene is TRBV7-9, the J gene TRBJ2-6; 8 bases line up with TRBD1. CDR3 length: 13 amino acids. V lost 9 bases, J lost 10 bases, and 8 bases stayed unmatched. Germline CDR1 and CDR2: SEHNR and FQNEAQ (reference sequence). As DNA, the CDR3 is TGTGCCAGTCAGGGGGCAGGTATGAACGTCCTGACTTTC. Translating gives CASQGAGMNVLTF.

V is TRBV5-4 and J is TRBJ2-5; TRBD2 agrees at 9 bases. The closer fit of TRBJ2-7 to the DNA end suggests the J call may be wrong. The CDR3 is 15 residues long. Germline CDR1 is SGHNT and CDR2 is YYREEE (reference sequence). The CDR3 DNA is TGTGCCAGCAGCTTTAGCGGGAGAAAGTCCTACGAGCAGTACTTC. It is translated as CASSFSGRKSYEQYF.

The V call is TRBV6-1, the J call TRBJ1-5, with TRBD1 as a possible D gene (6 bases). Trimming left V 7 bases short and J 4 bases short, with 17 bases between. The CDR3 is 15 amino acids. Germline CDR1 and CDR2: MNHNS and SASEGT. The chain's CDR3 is CASTSTGTPNQPQHF. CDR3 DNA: TGTGCCAGCACCTCGACCGGGACACCGAATCAGCCCCAGCATTTT.

CDR3 in DNA: TGTGCCAGCACCGACACGCTACAAGAGACCCAGTACTTC. Its protein is CASTDTLQETQYF. The rearrangement joins TRBV6-4 to TRBJ2-5; D unresolved. V lost 7 bases and J 2 bases, leaving 11 bases between the germline ends. This CDR3 region has 13 residues. The germline V gene has CDR1 MRHNA and CDR2 SNTAGT.

CDR3 residues: CASSSGQPATNEKLFF. The CDR3 DNA reads TGCGCCAGCAGCTCGGGACAGCCTGCAACTAATGAAAAACTGTTTTTT. V and J are TRBV5-1 and TRBJ1-4; 7 bases align to TRBD1. V lost 3 bases to trimming and J lost 0 bases; unmatched junction nucleotides: 5. Looked up from germline, CDR1 is SGHRS and CDR2 is YFSETQ. This CDR3 is built from 16 residues.

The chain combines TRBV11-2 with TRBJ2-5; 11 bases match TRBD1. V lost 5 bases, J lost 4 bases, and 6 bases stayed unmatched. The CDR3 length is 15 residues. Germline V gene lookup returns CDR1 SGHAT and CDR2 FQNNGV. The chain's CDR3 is CASSRTGGATETQYF. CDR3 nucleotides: TGTGCCAGCAGCCGGACAGGGGGCGCGACAGAGACCCAGTACTTC.

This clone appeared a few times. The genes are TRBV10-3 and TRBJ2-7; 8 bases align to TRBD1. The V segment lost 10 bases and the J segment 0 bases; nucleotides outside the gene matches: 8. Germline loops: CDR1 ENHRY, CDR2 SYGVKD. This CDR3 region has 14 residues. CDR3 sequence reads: CATQGAGTSYEQYF. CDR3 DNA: TGTGCCACCCAGGGGGCGGGAACCTCCTACGAGCAGTACTTC.

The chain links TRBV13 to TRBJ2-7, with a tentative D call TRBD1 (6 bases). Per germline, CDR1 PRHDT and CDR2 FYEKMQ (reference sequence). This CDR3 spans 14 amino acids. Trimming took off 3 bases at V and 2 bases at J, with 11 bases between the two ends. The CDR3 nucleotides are TGTGCCAGCAGCTTTTCGGACAGTGCCTACGAGCAGTACTTC. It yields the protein CASSFSDSAYEQYF.

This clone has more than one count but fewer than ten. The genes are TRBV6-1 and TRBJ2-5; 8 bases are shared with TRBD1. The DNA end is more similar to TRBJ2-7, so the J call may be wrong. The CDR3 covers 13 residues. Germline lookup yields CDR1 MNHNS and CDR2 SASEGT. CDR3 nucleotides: TGTGCCAGCACAGGGGGCTTTCGTAACGAGCAGTACTTC. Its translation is CASTGGFRNEQYF.

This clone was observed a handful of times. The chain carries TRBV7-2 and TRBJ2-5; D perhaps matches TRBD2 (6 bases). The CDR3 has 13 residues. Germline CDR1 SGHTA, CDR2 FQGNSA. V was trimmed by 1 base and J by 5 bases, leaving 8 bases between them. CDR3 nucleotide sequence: TGTGCCAGCAGCTTAGGGACTATCGAGACCCAGTACTTC. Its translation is CASSLGTIETQYF.

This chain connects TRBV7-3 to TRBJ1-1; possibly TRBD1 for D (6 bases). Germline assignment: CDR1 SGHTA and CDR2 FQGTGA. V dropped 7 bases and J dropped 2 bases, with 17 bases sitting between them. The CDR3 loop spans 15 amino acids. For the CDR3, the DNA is TGTGCCAGCACCAAGGGGGAAAGTAAAAACACTGAAGCTTTCTTT. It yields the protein CASTKGESKNTEAFF.

The CDR3 loop is CASSSGINEKLFF. The CDR3 coding sequence is TGTGCCAGCAGCTCAGGGATCAATGAAAAACTGTTTTTT. The J gene is TRBJ1-4, the V gene TRBV5-5; tentative D call: TRBD1 (5 bases). Germline V gives CDR1 SGHKS, CDR2 YYEKEE (reference sequence). The CDR3 extends over 13 amino acids. Trimming pared 3 bases from V and 5 bases from J, leaving 8 bases between.

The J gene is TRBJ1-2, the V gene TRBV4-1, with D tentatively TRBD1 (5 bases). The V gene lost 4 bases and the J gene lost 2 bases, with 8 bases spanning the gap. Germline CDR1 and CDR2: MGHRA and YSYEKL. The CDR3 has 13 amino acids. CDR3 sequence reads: CASSPDRNYGYTF. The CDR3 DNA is TGCGCCAGCAGCCCTGACAGAAACTATGGCTACACCTTC.